Listed here are 15 T cell receptor beta chains from one sample, sequenced in a study of breast tumors, draining lymph nodes, adjacent tissues. MiXCR, applied by TCRdb to the multiplex PCR reads, yields one record per CDR3 protein. In the table there are about 140,000 distinct CDR3 sequences, 32% of which are singletons. Breast cancer patients provided tissue from their axillary draining lymph nodes. The sequencing input was axillary lymph node tissue. Every receptor here comes from a female donor with breast cancer. Some clones in this sample may be carry-over from other donors' samples.

A note on this clonotype: The junction and the germline gene differ at one end; a read error may be behind it. The chain has TRBV10-3 and TRBJ1-2, with D uncertain. This CDR3 spans 14 amino acids. CDR1 and CDR2 from the germline V gene are ENHRY and SYGVKD. In DNA, the CDR3 is TGTGCCATCAGTGAGTCTCGCGCCGGCTATGGCTTACCCTTC. Translation: CAISESRAGYGLPF.

V and J are TRBV2 and TRBJ1-6; D possibly corresponds to TRBD1 (6 bases). CDR1 and CDR2 (germline): SNHLY, FYNNEI. Trimming removed 6 bases from V and 5 bases from J, with 11 bases in between. The CDR3 loop spans 14 amino acids. CDR3 residues: CASSGGQDNSPLHF. The DNA for the CDR3 is TGTGCCAGCAGCGGGGGGCAGGATAATTCACCCCTCCACTTT.

The V gene is TRBV12-3 or TRBV12-4, the J gene TRBJ2-7, with a possible D match to TRBD2 (6 bases). The CDR3 is made up of 14 amino acids. Trimming took off 3 bases at V and 0 bases at J, with 9 bases between the two ends. The CDR3 nucleotides read TGTGCCAGCAGTTTCCTAGCGTCCTCCTACGAGCAGTACTTC. Its protein product is CASSFLASSYEQYF.

This clonotype was recorded many times. The chain uses TRBV19 and TRBJ2-2; D is perhaps TRBD1 or TRBD2 (6 bases each). Trimming stripped 7 bases from V and 0 bases from J, with 18 bases between. This CDR3 contains 17 residues. The germline V gene has CDR1 LNHDA and CDR2 SQIVND (reference sequence). CDR3 in DNA: TGTGCCAGTACCCCAGAGGGGGGATACGCGAACACCGGGGAGCTGTTTTTT. Translating it yields CASTPEGGYANTGELFF.

This clonotype was found many times. CDR3 in DNA: TGTGCCAGCAGCAGGGGGGGCGGGCAGCCCCAGCATTTT. This gives the protein CASSRGGGQPQHF. The V call is TRBV6-5, the J call TRBJ1-5, with 7 bases fitting TRBD1. The CDR3 is made up of 13 amino acids. V trimming: 6 bases; J trimming: 7 bases; junction bases outside the gene matches: 6. The V gene's germline CDR1 is MNHEY and CDR2 SVGAGI.

This clonotype has ten or more counts. In nucleotides, the CDR3 is TGTGCCAGTAGTAGTCCTGGGGCCGCTTCGAACACCGGGGAGCTGTTTTTT. Translating it yields CASSSPGAASNTGELFF. V and J are TRBV19 and TRBJ2-2, with D perhaps TRBD1 (5 bases). The V end was cut by 4 bases, the J end by 0 bases, with 15 bases between. Germline assignment: CDR1 LNHDA and CDR2 SQIVND (reference sequence). The CDR3 runs to 17 residues.

This clonotype was seen ten or more times. The rearrangement uses TRBV7-8 and TRBJ1-6; D not certain. The CDR3 extends over 14 amino acids. Germline V gene lookup returns CDR1 SGHVS and CDR2 FQNEAQ. V lost 2 bases to trimming and J lost 11 bases, with 13 bases between them. The CDR3 DNA reads TGTGCCAGCAGCTTACAGCGGGGTCAGACACCCCTCCACTTT. Its translation: CASSLQRGQTPLHF. The variable domain in full, with the rest retrieved from reference TRBV7-8 and TRBJ1-6, is GAGVSQSPRYKVAKRGQDVALRCDPISGHVSLFWYQQALGQGPEFLTYFQNEAQLDKSGLPSDRFFAERPEGSVSTLKIQRTQQEDSAVYLCASSLQRGQTPLHFGNGTRLTVT.

This clonotype was seen a few times. The chain recombines TRBV20-1 with TRBJ1-1; D is undetermined. Germline-derived CDR1 and CDR2 are DFQATT and SNEGSKA (reference sequence). The CDR3 is 15 residues long. V was pared by 0 bases and J by 1 base, with 12 bases between. Here the CDR3 reads CSARDLATRNTEAFF. For the CDR3, the DNA is TGCAGTGCTAGAGATTTGGCCACTAGGAACACTGAAGCTTTCTTT.

The chain employs TRBV5-1 and TRBJ1-2, with D perhaps matching TRBD1 (5 bases). CDR3 length: 15 residues. With 2 bases removed from V and 13 bases from J, the gap between germline ends came to 24 bases. Per the germline V gene, CDR1 is SGHRS and CDR2 is YFSETQ. The CDR3 nucleotides are TGCGCCAGCAGCTTTGGTCAGTGGGGCAGCTATGGTTGCACCTTC. Translated: CASSFGQWGSYGCTF.

This clonotype was detected many times. The CDR3 nucleotides read TGTGCCAGCTCACCATCGACAGGGGGAAACTATGGCTACACCTTC. Translating gives CASSPSTGGNYGYTF. This sequence joins TRBV18 and TRBJ1-2, with 9 nucleotides matching TRBD1. V lost 2 bases and J lost 2; bases outside the gene matches: 3. The germline CDR1 and CDR2 sequences are KGHSH and LQKENI. The CDR3 is made up of 15 amino acids. The full variable domain, completed using reference TRBV18 and TRBJ1-2, is NAGVMQNPRHLVRRRGQEARLRCSPMKGHSHVYWYRQLPEEGLKFMVYLQKENIIDESGMPKERFSAEFPKEGPSILRIQQVVRGDSAAYFCASSPSTGGNYGYTFGSGTRLTVV.

This clonotype appeared many times. V and J are TRBV4-3 and TRBJ2-3; D not certain. V was clipped by 0 bases and J by 2 bases, with 9 bases between them. The CDR3 runs to 15 residues. From germline, CDR1 is LGHNA and CDR2 YSLEER. CDR3 loop: CASSQDNGNTDTQYF. The CDR3 nucleotides are TGCGCCAGCAGCCAAGATAACGGCAACACAGATACGCAGTATTTT.

Comments on this clonotype: Mismatch with germline at one junction end may stem from a read error. This chain connects TRBV6-1 to TRBJ1-1; no reliable D call. In germline, CDR1 is MNHNS, CDR2 SASEGT. The CDR3 contains 17 residues. The CDR3 spells CASTQKPAGSLNTEAFF. The CDR3, as DNA: TGTGCCAGCACCCAGAAACCGGCGGGCAGCCTGAACACTGAAGCTTTTTTT.

There are many counts of this clonotype. V gene TRBV7-2 combines with J gene TRBJ2-5; 11 bases align to TRBD2. The CDR3 is made up of 14 amino acids. Germline CDR1 and CDR2: SGHTA and FQGNSA. Losses at the gene ends were 11 bases for V and 2 bases for J; bases not matched to a gene: 7. CDR3 protein: CACTLAGGQETQYF. As DNA, the CDR3 is TGTGCCTGCACGTTAGCGGGGGGGCAAGAGACCCAGTACTTC.

The chain links TRBV7-2 to TRBJ2-3, with 16 positions matching TRBD2. V dropped 0 bases and J dropped 6; count of bases not matched to a gene: 9. Looked up from germline, CDR1 is SGHTA and CDR2 is FQGNSA. This CDR3 spans 19 amino acids. The CDR3 DNA is TGTGCCAGCAGCTTAGCTGGCGGGACTAGCGGGGGGGCCGGGGATACGCAGTATTTT. The encoded protein is CASSLAGGTSGGAGDTQYF.

This clonotype came up many times. The J gene is TRBJ2-7, the V gene TRBV6-6, with 7 bases that match TRBD1. V was clipped by 6 bases and J by 3 bases; unmatched bases: 20. Germline-derived CDR1 and CDR2 are MNHNY and SVGAGI (reference sequence). This CDR3 spans 18 amino acids. As DNA, the CDR3 is TGTGCCAGCAGCCGCTCCGGGGATATGGGGACAGAAGTCTACGAGCAGTACGTC. Protein: CASSRSGDMGTEVYEQYV.